Following are 20 T cell receptor beta chains from one sample sequenced in a study of T-cell memory formation after mild COVID-19. Each CDR3 protein gets one entry after TCRdb re-called the 5' RACE reads with MiXCR. The data hold about 280,000 distinct CDR3 sequences, with around 8% observed a single time. Material for sequencing was PBMCs or a T cell subset sorted from them (not recorded which). Every receptor here comes from a man between 18 and 35 years old who had mild COVID-19 (a few samples of this study predate the infection). Cell type and time point are not known.

This clonotype was recorded a few times. J is TRBJ2-3 and V is TRBV4-3, with 15 bases aligning to TRBD2. The CDR3 loop spans 20 amino acids. V gave up 0 bases and J gave up 3 bases; unmatched junction bases: 10. Germline V lookup: CDR1 LGHNA, CDR2 YSLEER. The CDR3 DNA reads TGCGCCAGCAGCCAAGAAGTGTGGACTAGCGGGGGGGGGCGGACAGATACGCAGTATTTT. It yields the protein CASSQEVWTSGGGRTDTQYF.

At least ten counts were recorded for this clonotype. The rearrangement joins TRBV6-2 or TRBV6-3 to TRBJ2-2; D possibly corresponds to TRBD1 (5 bases). The CDR3 spans 16 residues. In germline, CDR1 is MNHEY, CDR2 SVGEGT. With 2 bases removed from V and 4 bases from J, the gap between germline ends came to 14 bases. In nucleotides, the CDR3 is TGTGCCAGCAGTTACGTGGGGCGCTTGGGCACCGGGGAGCTGTTTTTT. The encoded protein is CASSYVGRLGTGELFF.

The chain employs TRBV5-5 and TRBJ2-1, with D perhaps TRBD1 or TRBD2 (5 bases each). The germline CDR1 and CDR2 sequences are SGHKS and YYEKEE (reference sequence). V lost 1 base and J 5 bases, leaving 7 bases between the germline ends. This CDR3 has 13 residues. The CDR3 DNA sequence: TGTGCCAGCAGCTTGTGGGACGACAATGAGCAGTTCTTC. Translation gives CASSLWDDNEQFF. Together with reference TRBV5-5 and TRBJ2-1, the CDR3 gives the full variable domain: DAGVTQSPTHLIKTRGQQVTLRCSPISGHKSVSWYQQVLGQGPQFIFQYYEKEERGRGNFPDRFSARQFPNYSSELNVNALLLGDSALYLCASSLWDDNEQFFGPGTRLTVL.

This clonotype was seen ten or more times. This rearrangement joins TRBV3-1 to TRBJ2-4, with a possible D match to TRBD1 (6 bases). Germline CDR1 and CDR2: LGHDT and YNNKEL (reference sequence). The CDR3 totals 15 residues. V lost 4 bases, J lost 0 bases, and 10 bases lay in between. The CDR3: CASSLGTLAKNIQYF. The CDR3 DNA follows: TGTGCCAGCAGCCTCGGGACATTAGCCAAAAACATTCAGTACTTC.

The CDR3 region has the DNA TGTGCCAGCAGCTCCGGTCCCGAGCAGTTCTTC. Amino acid sequence: CASSSGPEQFF. This sequence joins TRBV11-2 and TRBJ2-1, with unresolved D. The CDR3 runs to 11 residues. Looked up from germline, CDR1 is SGHAT and CDR2 is FQNNGV. V gave up 4 bases and J gave up 10 bases, with 8 bases separating them. The entire variable domain, with the rest obtained from reference TRBV11-2 and TRBJ2-1, is as follows: EAGVAQSPRYKIIEKRQSVAFWCNPISGHATLYWYQQILGQGPKLLIQFQNNGVVDDSQLPKDRFSAERLKGVDSTLKIQPAKLEDSAVYLCASSSGPEQFFGPGTRLTVL.

This clonotype was counted ten times or more. The chain carries TRBV9 and TRBJ2-1; 9 nucleotides align to TRBD1. CDR3 length: 15 residues. The junction had 7 bases not matched to a gene; V was cut back by 2 bases and J by 7 bases. From germline, CDR1 is SGDLS and CDR2 YYNGEE. Here the CDR3 DNA reads TGTGCCAGCAGCGTTGGGGACAGGGCGTTGAATGAGCAGTTCTTC. It is translated as CASSVGDRALNEQFF. Complete variable domain (other parts from reference TRBV9 and TRBJ2-1): DSGVTQTPKHLITATGQRVTLRCSPRSGDLSVYWYQQSLDQGLQFLIQYYNGEERAKGNILERFSAQQFPDLHSELNLSSLELGDSALYFCASSVGDRALNEQFFGPGTRLTVL.

The chain joins TRBV4-3 to TRBJ2-1; 8 bases are a match to TRBD2. Germline CDR1 and CDR2: LGHNA and YSLEER. The CDR3 is 16 residues long. J was trimmed by 7 bases and V by 6 bases; bases with no gene match: 14. The CDR3 DNA follows: TGCGCCAGCAGGGGGCGGGGGGACCTCTCCGGGAATGAGCAGTTCTTC. This gives the protein CASRGRGDLSGNEQFF.

A few counts support this clonotype. The rearrangement uses TRBV5-6 and TRBJ2-3; a possible D gene is TRBD1 (6 bases). The CDR3 is 16 residues long. The V gene lost 4 bases and the J gene lost 6 bases, with 21 bases spanning the gap. Per the germline V gene, CDR1 is SGHDT and CDR2 is YYEEEE. In DNA, the CDR3 is TGTGCCAGCAGCCCTGACCTGGGGGCAAGATCTGATACGCAGTATTTT. The encoded protein is CASSPDLGARSDTQYF. The full variable domain, with the rest looked up from reference TRBV5-6 and TRBJ2-3, is DAGVTQSPTHLIKTRGQQVTLRCSPKSGHDTVSWYQQALGQGPQFIFQYYEEEERQRGNFPDRFSGHQFPNYSSELNVNALLLGDSALYLCASSPDLGARSDTQYFGPGTRLTVL.

V and J are TRBV29-1 and TRBJ1-2; 9 bases fit TRBD1. This CDR3 has 12 amino acids. The germline gives CDR1 SQVTM, CDR2 ANQGSEA. The J segment lost 8 bases and the V segment lost 5 bases, leaving 6 bases of the junction unmatched. The chain's CDR3 is CSVSWTGEGYTF. CDR3 nucleotide sequence: TGCAGCGTTTCCTGGACAGGGGAAGGCTACACCTTC.

A few counts support this clonotype. The V and J genes are TRBV7-8 and TRBJ2-1; D not certain. This CDR3 comprises 11 residues. Trimming stripped 10 bases from V and 4 bases from J, with 8 bases between. From germline, CDR1 is SGHVS and CDR2 FQNEAQ. The CDR3, as DNA: TGTGCCATCCAACCGTACAATGAGCAGTTCTTC. This translates into CAIQPYNEQFF.

This clonotype came up a few times. The chain employs TRBV7-2 and TRBJ1-1; 8 nucleotides match TRBD1. This CDR3 is built from 16 residues. The junction had 11 bases not matched to a gene; V was cut back by 5 bases and J by 3 bases. Germline CDR1 SGHTA, CDR2 FQGNSA. In nucleotides, the CDR3 is TGTGCCAGCAGCGCGTCGGACAGGGTATGGGACACTGAAGCTTTCTTT. Protein product: CASSASDRVWDTEAFF.

This clonotype was recorded at least ten times. The chain employs TRBV30 and TRBJ1-5; no firm D call. CDR1 is GTSNPN and CDR2 is SVGIG in the germline V gene (reference sequence). The CDR3 extends over 13 amino acids. Deletions cut 3 bases from V and 5 bases from J, with 11 bases between. This chain's CDR3 is CAWRGSDYQPQHF. CDR3 coding DNA: TGTGCCTGGAGAGGCAGCGACTATCAGCCCCAGCATTTT. The whole variable domain, remainder taken from reference TRBV30 and TRBJ1-5, is SQTIHQWPATLVQPVGSPLSLECTVEGTSNPNLYWYRQAAGRGLQLLFYSVGIGQISSEVPQNLSASRPQDRQFILSSKKLLLSDSGFYLCAWRGSDYQPQHFGDGTRLSIL.

This chain joins TRBV20-1 and TRBJ1-2; 8 bases match TRBD1. The CDR3 runs to 14 residues. The germline V gene encodes CDR1 DFQATT and CDR2 SNEGSKA (reference sequence). J was trimmed by 0 bases and V by 2 bases; bases with no gene match: 2. In DNA form, the CDR3 reads TGCAGTGCTAGAAGACAGGGGACTAACTATGGCTACACCTTC. Translated, it gives CSARRQGTNYGYTF.

The rearrangement links TRBV6-2 or TRBV6-3 to TRBJ2-3, with 8 bases matching TRBD2. Per germline, CDR1 MNHEY and CDR2 SVGEGT. The CDR3 is made up of 13 amino acids. The CDR3 DNA is TGTGCTGGAAGCGGGGGTGGGTCAGATACGCAGTATTTT. Protein sequence: CAGSGGGSDTQYF.

V and J are TRBV10-3 and TRBJ2-1, with D perhaps matching TRBD1 or TRBD2 (5 bases each). Trimming removed 7 bases at V and 8 bases at J, with 15 bases between. This CDR3 spans 13 amino acids. CDR1 and CDR2 (germline): ENHRY, SYGVKD. CDR3 sequence reads: CAITRDEYHEQFF. DNA for the CDR3: TGTGCCATCACTCGGGACGAATACCATGAGCAGTTCTTC.

This chain joins TRBV2 and TRBJ2-5, with D perhaps TRBD1 (5 bases). Germline CDR1 SNHLY, CDR2 FYNNEI. V was clipped by 7 bases and J by 3 bases, with 18 bases between them. The length of the CDR3 is 15 residues. The CDR3 loop reads CASKTPPGQKETQYF. In nucleotides, the CDR3 is TGTGCCAGCAAGACACCCCCAGGGCAGAAAGAGACCCAGTACTTC.

CDR3: CASSEGQNLPYEQYV. CDR3 coding DNA: TGCGCCAGCAGTGAAGGACAGAACTTACCCTACGAGCAGTACGTC. The chain uses TRBV10-1 and TRBJ2-7; TRBD1 might be the D (6 bases). Trimming left V 3 bases short and J 2 bases short, with 14 bases between. The CDR3 runs 15 residues. Germline CDR1 and CDR2: WNHNN and SYGVQD (reference sequence).

V and J are TRBV5-6 and TRBJ2-7; the D call may be TRBD1 or TRBD2 (5 bases each). CDR1 is SGHDT, CDR2 YYEEEE, per germline. The CDR3 contains 14 residues. The germline V and J ends were trimmed by 1 base and 4 bases, with 12 bases remaining between them. The DNA for the CDR3 is TGTGCCAGCAGCTTGCTCGGGGCCTTATACGAGCAGTACTTC. Its protein product is CASSLLGALYEQYF.

This clonotype was detected a few times. The chain joins TRBV5-1 to TRBJ2-5; possible D gene TRBD2, 5 bases. This CDR3 spans 14 amino acids. V was shortened by 4 bases and J by 5 bases, with 15 bases between the two germline ends. Germline V gives CDR1 SGHRS, CDR2 YFSETQ. The CDR3 spells CASSPQSGGETQYF. The CDR3 DNA reads TGCGCCAGCAGCCCCCAATCCGGCGGGGAGACCCAGTACTTC. Complete variable domain (other parts from reference TRBV5-1 and TRBJ2-5): KAGVTQTPRYLIKTRGQQVTLSCSPISGHRSVSWYQQTPGQGLQFLFEYFSETQRNKGNFPGRFSGRQFSNSRSEMNVSTLELGDSALYLCASSPQSGGETQYFGPGTRLLVL.

The chain employs TRBV9 and TRBJ2-5; 7 bases map to TRBD2. V was pared by 0 bases and J by 5 bases, with 7 bases of the junction left unmatched. Looked up from germline, CDR1 is SGDLS and CDR2 is YYNGEE. The CDR3 is made up of 15 amino acids. CDR3 region: CASSVEGRVGETQYF. As DNA, the CDR3 is TGTGCCAGCAGCGTAGAGGGGAGGGTAGGGGAGACCCAGTACTTC.